This T cell receptor (beta chain) was identified in a study of CD4 T cells in relation to SARS-CoV-2 and coronaviruses. In the study overall: After about nine days of antigen culture, PBMC TCR beta CDR3s were sequenced.

As to this clone: Its antigen remains unknown.

The method was immunoSEQ multiplex PCR; TCRdb's version includes in-frame clones alone and lacks a portion of them. Of about 38,000 clones in the sample, under 80% were seen once. Naive and memory CD4+ T cells were separated from cryopreserved PBMCs. Overall study findings and caveats: Roughly 69% of donors had memory CD4+ clonotypes crossrecognizing SARS-CoV-2 and common cold coronavirus spike.

The length of the CDR3 is 17 residues. Germline CDR1 KGHSH, CDR2 LQKENI. The ends lost 2 bases at V and 6 bases at J; junction bases unmatched: 13. This chain links TRBV18 with TRBJ1-2, with TRBD1 matching over 9 bases. This TCR was recovered from an adult with COVID-19. Sequenced: memory CD4+ T cells from PBMCs, cultured in vitro. The CDR3 spells CASSPTSTPGQGNGYTF. DNA for the CDR3: TGTGCCAGCTCACCAACCTCAACCCCGGGACAGGGCAATGGCTACACCTTC.